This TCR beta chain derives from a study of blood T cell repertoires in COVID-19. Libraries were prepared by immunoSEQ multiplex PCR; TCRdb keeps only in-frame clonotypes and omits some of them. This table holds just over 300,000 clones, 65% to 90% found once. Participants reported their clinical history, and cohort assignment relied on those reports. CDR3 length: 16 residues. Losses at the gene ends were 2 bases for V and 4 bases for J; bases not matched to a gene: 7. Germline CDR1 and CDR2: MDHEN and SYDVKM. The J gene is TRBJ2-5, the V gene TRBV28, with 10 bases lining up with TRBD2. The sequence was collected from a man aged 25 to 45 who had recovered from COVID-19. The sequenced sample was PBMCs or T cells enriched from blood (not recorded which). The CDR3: CASSLGSGGAVETQYF. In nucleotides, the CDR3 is TGTGCCAGCAGTTTAGGGAGCGGGGGGGCGGTAGAGACCCAGTACTTC.